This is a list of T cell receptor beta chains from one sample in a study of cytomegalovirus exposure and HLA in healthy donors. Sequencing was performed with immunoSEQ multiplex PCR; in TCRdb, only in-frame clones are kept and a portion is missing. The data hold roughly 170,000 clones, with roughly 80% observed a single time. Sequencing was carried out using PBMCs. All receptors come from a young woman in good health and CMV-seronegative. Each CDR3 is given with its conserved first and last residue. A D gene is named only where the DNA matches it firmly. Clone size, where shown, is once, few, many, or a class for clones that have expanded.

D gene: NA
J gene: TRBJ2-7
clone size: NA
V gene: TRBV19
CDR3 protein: CASSISSGGHEQYF
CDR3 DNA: TGTGCCAGTAGTATCTCGTCGGGGGGCCACGAGCAGTACTTC

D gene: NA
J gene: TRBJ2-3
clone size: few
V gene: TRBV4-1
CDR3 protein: CASSQISGRGTDTQYF
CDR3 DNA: TGCGCCAGCAGCCAAATTAGCGGACGCGGCACAGATACGCAGTATTTT

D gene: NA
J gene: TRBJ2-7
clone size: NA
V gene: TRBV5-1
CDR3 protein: CASSLDPVEGGYEQYF
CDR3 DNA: TGCGCCAGCAGCTTGGACCCGGTAGAGGGTGGCTACGAGCAGTACTTC

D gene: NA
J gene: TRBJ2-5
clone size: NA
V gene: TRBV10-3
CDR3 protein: CAIRPRVEEETQYF
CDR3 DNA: TGTGCCATCAGACCCCGGGTGGAAGAAGAGACCCAGTACTTC

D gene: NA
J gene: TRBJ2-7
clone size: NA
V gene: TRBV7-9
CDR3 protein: CASSPQDKTNEQYF
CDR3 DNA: TGTGCCAGCAGTCCACAGGACAAGACCAACGAGCAGTACTTC

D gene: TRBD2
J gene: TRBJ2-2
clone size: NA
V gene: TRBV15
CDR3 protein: CATSPWTSSNTGELFF
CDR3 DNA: TGTGCCACCAGCCCCTGGACTAGTTCGAACACCGGGGAGCTGTTTTTT

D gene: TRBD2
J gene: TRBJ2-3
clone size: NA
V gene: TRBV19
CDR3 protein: CASKKAGGWDTQYF
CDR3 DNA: TGTGCCAGTAAAAAGGCGGGAGGCTGGGATACGCAGTATTTT

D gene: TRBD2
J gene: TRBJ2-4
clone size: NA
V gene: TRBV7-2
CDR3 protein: CASSQPGLALRF
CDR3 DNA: TGTGCCAGCAGCCAACCGGGACTAGCGCTACGCTTC

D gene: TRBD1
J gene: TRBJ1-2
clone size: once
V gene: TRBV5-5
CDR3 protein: CASSYGTGTNYGYTF
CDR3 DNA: TGTGCCAGCAGCTATGGGACAGGGACTAACTATGGCTACACCTTC

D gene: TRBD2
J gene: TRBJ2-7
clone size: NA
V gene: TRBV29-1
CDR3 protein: CSVEVIGGDEQYF
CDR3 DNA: TGCAGCGTTGAAGTGATTGGGGGGGACGAGCAGTACTTC

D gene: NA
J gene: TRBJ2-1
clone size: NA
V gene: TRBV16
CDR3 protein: CASSQSTPYNEQFF
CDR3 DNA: TGTGCCAGCAGCCAATCGACACCTTACAATGAGCAGTTCTTC

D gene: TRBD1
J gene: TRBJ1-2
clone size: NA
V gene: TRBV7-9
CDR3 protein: CASSSRSGGSLGGYTF
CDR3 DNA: TGTGCCAGCAGCTCCCGATCAGGGGGCAGTCTCGGCGGCTACACCTTC

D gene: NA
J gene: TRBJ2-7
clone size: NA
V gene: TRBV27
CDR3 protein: CASSLFPGYEQYF
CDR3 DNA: TGTGCCAGCAGTTTATTCCCAGGCTACGAGCAGTACTTC

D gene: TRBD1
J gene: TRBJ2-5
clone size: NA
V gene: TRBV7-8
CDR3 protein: CASSQTTGGAETQYF
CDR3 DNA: TGTGCCAGCAGCCAGACAACAGGGGGCGCGGAGACCCAGTACTTC

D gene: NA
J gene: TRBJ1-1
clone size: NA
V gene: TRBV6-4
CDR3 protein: CASSRTSNTEAFF
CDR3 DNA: TGTGCCAGCAGTCGAACATCGAACACTGAAGCTTTCTTT

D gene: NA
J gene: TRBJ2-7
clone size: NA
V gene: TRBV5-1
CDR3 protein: CASSLAQGAAYEQYF
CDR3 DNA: TGCGCCAGCAGCTTGGCCCAAGGGGCTGCATACGAGCAGTACTTC

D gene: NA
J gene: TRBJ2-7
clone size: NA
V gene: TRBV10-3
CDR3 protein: CAIRREGSYEQYF
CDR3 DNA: TGTGCCATCAGGAGGGAAGGGTCCTACGAGCAGTACTTC

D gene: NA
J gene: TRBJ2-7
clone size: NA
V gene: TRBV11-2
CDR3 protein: CASSLGPPKGDYEQYF
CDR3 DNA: TGTGCCAGCAGCTTAGGCCCCCCCAAGGGAGACTACGAGCAGTACTTC

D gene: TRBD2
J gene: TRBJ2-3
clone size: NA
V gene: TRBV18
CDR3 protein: CASSSTTSGIADTQYF
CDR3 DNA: TGTGCCAGCTCATCCACGACTAGCGGGATTGCAGATACGCAGTATTTT

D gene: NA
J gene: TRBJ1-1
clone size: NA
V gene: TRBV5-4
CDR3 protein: CASSLLLNTEAFF
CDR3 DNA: TGTGCCAGCAGTCTACTCCTGAACACTGAAGCTTTCTTT

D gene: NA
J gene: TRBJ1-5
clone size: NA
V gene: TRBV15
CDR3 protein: CATSRDVPLRRNQPQHF
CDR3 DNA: TGTGCCACCAGCAGAGATGTGCCGTTGCGAAGAAATCAGCCCCAGCATTTT

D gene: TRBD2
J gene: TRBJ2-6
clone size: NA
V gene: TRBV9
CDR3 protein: CASSGRTPGLAEFSGANVLTF
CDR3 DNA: TGTGCCAGCAGCGGCCGAACTCCGGGACTAGCGGAATTCTCTGGGGCCAACGTCCTGACTTTC

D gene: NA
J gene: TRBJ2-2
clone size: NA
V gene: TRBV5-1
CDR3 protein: CASSLQGRATGELFF
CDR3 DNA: TGCGCCAGCAGCTTACAGGGTAGGGCGACCGGGGAGCTGTTTTTT

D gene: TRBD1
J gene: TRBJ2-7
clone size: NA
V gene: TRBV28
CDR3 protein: CASTRTGSRYEQYF
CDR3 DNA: TGTGCCAGCACTAGGACAGGATCTAGGTACGAGCAGTACTTC

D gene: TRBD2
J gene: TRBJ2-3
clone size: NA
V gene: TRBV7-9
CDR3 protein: CASSPVAGVDTQYF
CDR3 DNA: TGTGCCAGCAGCCCCGTAGCGGGAGTAGATACGCAGTATTTT

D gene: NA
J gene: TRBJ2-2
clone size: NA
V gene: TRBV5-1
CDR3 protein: CASSWVPGMDTGELFF
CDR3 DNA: TGCGCCAGCAGCTGGGTCCCAGGGATGGACACCGGGGAGCTGTTTTTT

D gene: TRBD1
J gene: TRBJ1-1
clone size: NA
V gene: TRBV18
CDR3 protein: CASSQRQGMNTEAFF
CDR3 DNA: TGTGCCAGCTCACAAAGACAGGGGATGAACACTGAAGCTTTCTTT

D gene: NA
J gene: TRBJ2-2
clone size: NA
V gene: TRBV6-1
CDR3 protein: CASSTGTGDTGELFF
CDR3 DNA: TGTGCCAGCAGCACCGGGACGGGAGACACCGGGGAGCTGTTTTTT

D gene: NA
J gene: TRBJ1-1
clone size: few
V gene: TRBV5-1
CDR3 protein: CASSRKGDTEAFF
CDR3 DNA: TGCGCCAGCAGCAGGAAGGGGGACACTGAAGCTTTCTTT

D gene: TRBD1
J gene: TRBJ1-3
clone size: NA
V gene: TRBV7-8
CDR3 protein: CASSLATQGASGNTIYF
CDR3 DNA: TGTGCCAGCAGCTTAGCCACACAGGGGGCCTCTGGAAACACCATATATTTT

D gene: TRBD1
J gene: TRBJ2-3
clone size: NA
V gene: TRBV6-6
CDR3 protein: CASRPGTGVTDTQYF
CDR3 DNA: TGTGCCAGCAGACCTGGGACAGGGGTAACAGATACGCAGTATTTT

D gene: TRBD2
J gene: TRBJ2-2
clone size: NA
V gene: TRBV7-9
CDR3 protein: CASSRLAGGQKLFF
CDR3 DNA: TGTGCCAGCAGCAGACTAGCGGGAGGGCAGAAGCTGTTTTTT

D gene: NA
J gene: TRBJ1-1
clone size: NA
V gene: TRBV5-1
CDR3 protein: CASRTNTEAFF
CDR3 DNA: TGCGCCAGCCGCACTAACACTGAAGCTTTCTTT

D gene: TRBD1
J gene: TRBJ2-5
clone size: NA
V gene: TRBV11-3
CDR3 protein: CASSKGGDQETQYF
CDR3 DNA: TGTGCCAGCAGCAAAGGGGGCGACCAAGAGACCCAGTACTTC

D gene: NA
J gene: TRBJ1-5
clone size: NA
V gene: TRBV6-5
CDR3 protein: CAGSSTGIPNQPQHF
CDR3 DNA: TGTGCCGGCAGTTCAACAGGGATACCCAATCAGCCCCAGCATTTT

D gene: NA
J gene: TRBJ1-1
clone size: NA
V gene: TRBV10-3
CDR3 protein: CAISGQINTEAFF
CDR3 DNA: TGTGCCATCAGTGGGCAAATCAACACTGAAGCTTTCTTT

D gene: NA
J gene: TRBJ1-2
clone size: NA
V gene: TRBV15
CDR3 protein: CATSAGTRGYTF
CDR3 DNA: TGTGCCACCAGCGCCGGGACTCGGGGCTACACCTTC

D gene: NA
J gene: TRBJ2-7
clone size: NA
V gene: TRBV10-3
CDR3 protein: CAISGSNQGYEQYF
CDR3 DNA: TGTGCCATCAGTGGATCTAACCAGGGGTACGAGCAGTACTTC

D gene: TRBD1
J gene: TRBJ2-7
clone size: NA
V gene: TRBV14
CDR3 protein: CASSLGQGSYYEQYF
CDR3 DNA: TGTGCCAGCAGCCTCGGACAGGGATCGTATTACGAGCAGTACTTC

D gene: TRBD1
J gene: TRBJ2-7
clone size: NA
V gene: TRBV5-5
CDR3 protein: CASSLEGQEYYEQYF
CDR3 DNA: TGTGCCAGCAGCTTGGAGGGACAGGAGTACTACGAGCAGTACTTC

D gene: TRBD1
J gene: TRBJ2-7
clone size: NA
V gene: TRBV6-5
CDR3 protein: CASSYVGTGPYEQYF
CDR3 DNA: TGTGCCAGCAGTTACGTTGGGACAGGCCCTTACGAGCAGTACTTC

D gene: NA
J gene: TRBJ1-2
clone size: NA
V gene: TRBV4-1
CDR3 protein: CASSQRGPGGYGYTF
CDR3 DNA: TGCGCCAGCAGCCAACGCGGGCCGGGGGGCTATGGCTACACCTTC

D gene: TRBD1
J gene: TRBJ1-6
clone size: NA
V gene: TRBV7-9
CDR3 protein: CASSVGTVYNSPLHF
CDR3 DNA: TGTGCCAGCAGCGTAGGGACAGTTTATAATTCACCCCTCCACTTT

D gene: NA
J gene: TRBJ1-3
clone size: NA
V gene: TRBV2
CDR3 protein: CASTEGTTRVSGNTIYF
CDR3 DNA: TGTGCCAGCACCGAGGGGACAACCAGGGTCTCTGGAAACACCATATATTTT

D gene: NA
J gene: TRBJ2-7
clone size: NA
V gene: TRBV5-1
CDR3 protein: CASSAVGSGGPRPYEQYF
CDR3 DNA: TGCGCCAGCAGCGCTGTAGGTTCTGGGGGCCCTCGACCCTACGAGCAGTACTTC

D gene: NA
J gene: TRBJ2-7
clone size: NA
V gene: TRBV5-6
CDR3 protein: CASSLVSTGAAPYEQYF
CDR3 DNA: TGTGCCAGCAGCTTGGTTTCTACGGGAGCTGCCCCCTACGAGCAGTACTTC

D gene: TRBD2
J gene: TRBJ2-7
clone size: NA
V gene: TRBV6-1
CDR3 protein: CASSEVPGGESYEQYF
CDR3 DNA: TGTGCCAGCAGTGAAGTTCCGGGAGGAGAGTCCTACGAGCAGTACTTC

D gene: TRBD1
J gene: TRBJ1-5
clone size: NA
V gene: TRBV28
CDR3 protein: CASMRGRNQPQHF
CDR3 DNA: TGTGCCAGCATGAGGGGGCGCAATCAGCCCCAGCATTTT

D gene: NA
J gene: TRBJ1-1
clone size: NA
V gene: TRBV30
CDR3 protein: CACGTPSGGAFF
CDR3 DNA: TGTGCCTGTGGGACACCTTCGGGGGGTGCTTTCTTT

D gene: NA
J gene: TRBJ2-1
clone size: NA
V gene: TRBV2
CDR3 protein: CASTITGGINEQFF
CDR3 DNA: TGTGCCAGCACAATAACCGGGGGAATTAACGAGCAGTTCTTC

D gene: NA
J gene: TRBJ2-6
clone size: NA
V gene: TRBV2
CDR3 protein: CASSEEVYRAWANVLTF
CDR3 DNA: TGTGCCAGCAGTGAGGAGGTCTACAGGGCGTGGGCCAACGTCCTGACTTTC

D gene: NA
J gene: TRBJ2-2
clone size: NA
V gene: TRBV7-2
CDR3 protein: CASSMDRGPGELFF
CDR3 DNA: TGTGCCAGCAGCATGGACAGAGGTCCCGGGGAGCTGTTTTTT

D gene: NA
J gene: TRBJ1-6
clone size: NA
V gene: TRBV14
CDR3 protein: CASSHPDRPLHF
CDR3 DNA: TGTGCCAGCAGCCACCCAGACAGGCCCCTCCACTTT

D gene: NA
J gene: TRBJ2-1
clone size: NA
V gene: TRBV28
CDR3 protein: CASSLVRFHEQFF
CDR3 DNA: TGTGCCAGCAGTTTAGTCAGGTTCCATGAGCAGTTCTTC

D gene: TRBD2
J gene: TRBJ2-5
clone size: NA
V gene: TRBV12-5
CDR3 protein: CASAEPGLAGGLKETQYF
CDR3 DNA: TGTGCTAGTGCCGAACCGGGACTAGCGGGAGGGTTAAAAGAGACCCAGTACTTC

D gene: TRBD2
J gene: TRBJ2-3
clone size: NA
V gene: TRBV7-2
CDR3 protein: CASSLFRPMAGGSTDTQYF
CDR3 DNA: TGTGCCAGCAGCTTATTCCGTCCGATGGCGGGAGGCTCCACAGATACGCAGTATTTT

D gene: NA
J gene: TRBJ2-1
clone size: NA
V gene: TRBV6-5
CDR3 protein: CASNRPGFSYNEQFF
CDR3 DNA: TGTGCCAGCAATAGACCGGGGTTCTCCTACAATGAGCAGTTCTTC